Below are 8 T cell receptor beta chains sequenced from a single sample in a study of T cell repertoires in cytomegalovirus infection. TCRdb re-derived calls from the reads in MiXCR, one entry per CDR3 protein. The sample includes around 450,000 distinct CDR3 sequences, 30% to 40% of them seen just once. Sequencing was carried out using PBMCs. Every receptor here comes from a human donor in good health (CMV status not recorded). Some clones in this sample may be carry-over from other donors' samples.

In its sample, this clonotype was seen many times. The genes are TRBV7-8 and TRBJ2-3; TRBD2 matches 12 bases. With V trimmed by 4 bases and J by 2 bases, 7 bases remained unmatched. Per germline, CDR1 SGHVS and CDR2 FQNEAQ. This CDR3 is 17 amino acids long. CDR3 residues: CASSSLAGGQNTDTQYF. Written as DNA, the CDR3 is TGTGCCAGCAGCTCACTAGCGGGGGGCCAGAACACAGATACGCAGTATTTT.

This clonotype was recorded many times. This chain joins TRBV7-8 and TRBJ2-3; 7 bases are a match to TRBD2. The CDR3 sequence is 18 residues long. The V and J ends lost 5 bases and 0 bases, in that order; junction bases with no gene match: 14. Germline values: CDR1 SGHVS, CDR2 FQNEAQ. CDR3 DNA: TGTGCCAGCAGCCACCCAGATTCTAGCGGCGGAAGCACAGATACGCAGTATTTT. It codes for CASSHPDSSGGSTDTQYF.

CDR3 sequence: CSEGRGLHEQYF. CDR3 coding DNA: TGCAGTGAGGGTAGGGGTCTCCACGAGCAGTACTTC. This chain joins TRBV20-1 and TRBJ2-7; possible D gene TRBD1, 5 bases. Trimming shortened V by 7 bases and J by 5 bases, and 15 bases separated the two germline ends. CDR3 length: 12 residues. Germline V gives CDR1 DFQATT, CDR2 SNEGSKA (reference sequence).

There are a few counts of this clonotype. The chain employs TRBV20-1 and TRBJ1-1, with D unresolved. The CDR3 contains 13 residues. Germline CDR1 DFQATT, CDR2 SNEGSKA (reference sequence). V was trimmed by 8 bases and J by 5 bases, leaving 18 bases between them. In DNA form, the CDR3 reads TGCAGTCTGAAAGCAGGACCGGGAACTGAAGCTTTCTTT. Its protein is CSLKAGPGTEAFF.

The chain employs TRBV29-1 and TRBJ1-2; D ambiguous. V shed 5 bases and J shed 1 base, with 8 bases lying between them. The CDR3 runs 12 residues. CDR1 is SQVTM and CDR2 is ANQGSEA in the germline V gene. The CDR3 protein is CSVTQHNYGYTF. CDR3 DNA sequence: TGCAGCGTTACACAGCATAACTATGGCTACACCTTC.

Comments on this clonotype: One base away lies a much larger clone, so this may be a sequencing read error. The gene calls are TRBV6-2 or TRBV6-3 and TRBJ1-5, with D possibly matching TRBD1 (6 bases). There are 14 residues in the CDR3. V dropped 4 bases and J dropped 6 bases, with 13 bases sitting between them. Germline values: CDR1 MNHEY, CDR2 SVGEGT. CDR3 loop: CASSFGGLGQPQHF. CDR3 DNA sequence: TGTGCCAGCAGTTTTGGGGGCTTGGGTCAGCCCCAGCATTTT.

The V call is TRBV7-2, the J call TRBJ2-4; D unclear. CDR1 SGHTA and CDR2 FQGNSA come from the germline V gene. This CDR3 has 17 amino acids. V was clipped by 5 bases and J by 1 base, with 18 bases between them. The CDR3 sequence: CASSHPQTALAKNIQYF. CDR3 nucleotide sequence: TGTGCCAGCAGCCATCCCCAGACGGCTCTTGCCAAAAACATTCAGTACTTC.

The chain has TRBV28 and TRBJ2-6; TRBD2 aligns across 7 bases. V gave up 6 bases and J gave up 2 bases; unmatched junction bases: 13. In germline, CDR1 is MDHEN, CDR2 SYDVKM. The CDR3 is made up of 18 amino acids. The CDR3 loop is CASSPWEGPTPGANVLTF. DNA of the CDR3: TGTGCCAGCAGCCCCTGGGAGGGACCAACACCTGGGGCCAACGTCCTGACTTTC.